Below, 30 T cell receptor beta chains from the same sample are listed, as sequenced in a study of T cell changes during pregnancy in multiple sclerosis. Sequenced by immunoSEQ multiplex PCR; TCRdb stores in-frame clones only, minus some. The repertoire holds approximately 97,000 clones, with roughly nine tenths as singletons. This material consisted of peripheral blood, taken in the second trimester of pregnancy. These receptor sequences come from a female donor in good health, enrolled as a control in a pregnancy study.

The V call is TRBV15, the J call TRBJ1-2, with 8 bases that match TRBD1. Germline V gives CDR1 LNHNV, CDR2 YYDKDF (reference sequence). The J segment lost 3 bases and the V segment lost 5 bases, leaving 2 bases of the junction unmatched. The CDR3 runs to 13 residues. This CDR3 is CATSGTGHYGYTF. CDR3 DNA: TGTGCCACCAGCGGGACAGGCCACTATGGCTACACCTTC.

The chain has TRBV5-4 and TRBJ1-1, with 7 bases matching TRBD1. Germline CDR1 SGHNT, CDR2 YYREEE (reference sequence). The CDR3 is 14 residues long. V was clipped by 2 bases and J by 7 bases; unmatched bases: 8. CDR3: CASSLAGGSGEAFF. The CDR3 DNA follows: TGTGCCAGCAGCTTAGCAGGGGGTAGCGGTGAAGCTTTCTTT. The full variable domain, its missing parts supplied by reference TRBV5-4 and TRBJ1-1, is ETGVTQSPTHLIKTRGQQVTLRCSSQSGHNTVSWYQQALGQGPQFIFQYYREEENGRGNFPPRFSGLQFPNYSSELNVNALELDDSALYLCASSLAGGSGEAFFGQGTRLTVV.

CDR3 DNA: TGTGCCAGCAGTTACCAGTGGGAAGCTTTCTTT. Protein sequence: CASSYQWEAFF. This chain joins TRBV6-6 and TRBJ1-1; no clear D gene. Germline values: CDR1 MNHNY, CDR2 SVGAGI (reference sequence). This CDR3 region has 11 residues. V was clipped by 2 bases and J by 8 bases, with 6 bases between them.

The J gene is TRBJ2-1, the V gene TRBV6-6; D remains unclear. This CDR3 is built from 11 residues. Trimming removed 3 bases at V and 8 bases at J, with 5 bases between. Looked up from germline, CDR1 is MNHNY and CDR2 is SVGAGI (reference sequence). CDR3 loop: CASSYAYEQFF. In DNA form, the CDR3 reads TGTGCCAGCAGTTATGCGTATGAGCAGTTCTTC.

DNA of the CDR3: TGTGCCAGCAGTTTTAACAGGGCGGATGGCTACACCTTC. Amino acids: CASSFNRADGYTF. V and J are TRBV27 and TRBJ1-2; D is perhaps TRBD1 (6 bases). There are 13 residues in the CDR3. V lost 3 bases and J lost 6, with 11 bases in between. Germline lookup yields CDR1 MNHEY and CDR2 SMNVEV (reference sequence).

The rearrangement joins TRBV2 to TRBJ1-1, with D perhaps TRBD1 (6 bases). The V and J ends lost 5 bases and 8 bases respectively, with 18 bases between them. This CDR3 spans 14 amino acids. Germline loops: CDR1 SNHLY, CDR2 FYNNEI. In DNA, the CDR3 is TGTGCCAGCAGTCAAGACGTGACAGGTATGGAAGCTTTCTTT. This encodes CASSQDVTGMEAFF.

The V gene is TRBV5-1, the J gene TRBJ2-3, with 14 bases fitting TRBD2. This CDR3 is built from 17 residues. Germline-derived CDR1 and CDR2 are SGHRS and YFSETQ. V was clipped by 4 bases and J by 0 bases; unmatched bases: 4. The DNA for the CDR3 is TGCGCCAGCAGCACCCGACTAGCGGGGGGGAGCACAGATACGCAGTATTTT. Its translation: CASSTRLAGGSTDTQYF.

CDR3 loop: CASSQSWSGGDHEQYF. Here the CDR3 DNA reads TGCGCCAGCAGTCAATCGTGGAGCGGGGGGGATCACGAGCAGTACTTC. This chain connects TRBV23-1 to TRBJ2-7, with 10 bases aligning to TRBD2. TRBV23-1 is treated as an ORF (open reading frame) with a function not yet certain. The CDR3 covers 16 residues. Germline trimming cut 0 bases from V and 5 bases from J; bases unmatched to any gene: 7.

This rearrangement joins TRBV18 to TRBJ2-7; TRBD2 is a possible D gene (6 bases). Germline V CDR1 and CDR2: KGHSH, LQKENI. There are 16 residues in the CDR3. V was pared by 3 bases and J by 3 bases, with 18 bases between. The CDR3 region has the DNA TGTGCCAGCTCACCCAGGCCGGGGGACGCCTTCTACGAGCAGTACTTC. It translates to CASSPRPGDAFYEQYF.

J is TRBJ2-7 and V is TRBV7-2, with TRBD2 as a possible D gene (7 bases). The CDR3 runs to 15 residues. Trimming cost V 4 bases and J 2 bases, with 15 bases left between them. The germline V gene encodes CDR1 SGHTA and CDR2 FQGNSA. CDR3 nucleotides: TGTGCCAGCAGCTCAGAGGGGGGGACCGCCTACGAGCAGTACTTC. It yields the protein CASSSEGGTAYEQYF.

The CDR3: CASGREGDQPQHF. The CDR3 region has the DNA TGTGCCAGCGGCCGAGAGGGGGATCAGCCCCAGCATTTT. The chain links TRBV7-9 to TRBJ1-5; tentative D call: TRBD1 (6 bases). The CDR3 has 13 residues. The V gene lost 8 bases and the J gene lost 5 bases, with 13 bases spanning the gap. Germline loops: CDR1 SEHNR, CDR2 FQNEAQ (reference sequence).

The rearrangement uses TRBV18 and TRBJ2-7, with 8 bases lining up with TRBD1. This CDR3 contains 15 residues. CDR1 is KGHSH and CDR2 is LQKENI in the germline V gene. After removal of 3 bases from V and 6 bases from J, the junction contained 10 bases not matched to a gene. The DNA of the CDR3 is TGTGCCAGCTCACCGCAGACAGGGGCGGTTCTCGAGCAGTACTTC. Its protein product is CASSPQTGAVLEQYF.

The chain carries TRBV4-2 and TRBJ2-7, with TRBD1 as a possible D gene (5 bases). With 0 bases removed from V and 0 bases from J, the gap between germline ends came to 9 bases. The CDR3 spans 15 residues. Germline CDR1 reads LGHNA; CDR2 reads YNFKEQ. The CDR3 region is CASSQDKGLSYEQYF. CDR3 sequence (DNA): TGTGCCAGCAGCCAAGATAAGGGGCTCTCCTACGAGCAGTACTTC.

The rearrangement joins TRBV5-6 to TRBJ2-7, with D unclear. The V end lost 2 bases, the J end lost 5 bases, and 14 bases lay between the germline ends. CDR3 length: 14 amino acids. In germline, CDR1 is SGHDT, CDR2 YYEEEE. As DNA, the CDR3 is TGTGCCAGCAGCTTTACCCTAGGTTTCCACGAGCAGTACTTC. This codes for CASSFTLGFHEQYF. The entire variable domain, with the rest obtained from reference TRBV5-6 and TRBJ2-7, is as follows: DAGVTQSPTHLIKTRGQQVTLRCSPKSGHDTVSWYQQALGQGPQFIFQYYEEEERQRGNFPDRFSGHQFPNYSSELNVNALLLGDSALYLCASSFTLGFHEQYFGPGTRLTVT.

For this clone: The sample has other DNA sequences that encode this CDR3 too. For the CDR3, the DNA is TGTGCCAGCAGTGCGCATTACGAGCAGTACTTC. Protein sequence: CASSAHYEQYF. The rearrangement joins TRBV28 to TRBJ2-7; no clear D. Trimming took off 5 bases at V and 4 bases at J, with 6 bases between the two ends. The length of the CDR3 is 11 residues. Germline assignment: CDR1 MDHEN and CDR2 SYDVKM.

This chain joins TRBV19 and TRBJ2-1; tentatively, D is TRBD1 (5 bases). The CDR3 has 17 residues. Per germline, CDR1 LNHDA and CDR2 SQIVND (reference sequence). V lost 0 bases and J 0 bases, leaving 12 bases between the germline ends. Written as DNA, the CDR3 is TGTGCCAGTAGTATAGATACAGGCCAGAGCTCCTACAATGAGCAGTTCTTC. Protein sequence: CASSIDTGQSSYNEQFF.

The CDR3 DNA is TGTGCCAGCAATCTCCGGGGCAGGGAGGACGAAAAACTGTTTTTT. It codes for CASNLRGREDEKLFF. This chain joins TRBV6-1 and TRBJ1-4, with a tentative D call TRBD1 (5 bases). The V gene lost 7 bases and the J gene lost 8 bases, with 20 bases spanning the gap. Germline V gene data show CDR1 as MNHNS and CDR2 as SASEGT. The CDR3 length is 15 residues.

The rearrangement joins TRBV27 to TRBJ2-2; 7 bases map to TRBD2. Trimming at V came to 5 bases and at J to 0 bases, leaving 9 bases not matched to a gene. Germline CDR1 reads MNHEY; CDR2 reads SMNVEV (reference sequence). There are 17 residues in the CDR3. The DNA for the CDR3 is TGTGCCAGCAGTCCTTCTCTGGGGAGGGCGAACACCGGGGAGCTGTTTTTT. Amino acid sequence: CASSPSLGRANTGELFF.

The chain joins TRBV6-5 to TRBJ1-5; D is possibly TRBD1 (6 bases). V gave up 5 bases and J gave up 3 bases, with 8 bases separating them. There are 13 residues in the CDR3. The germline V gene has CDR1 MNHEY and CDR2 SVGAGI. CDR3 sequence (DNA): TGTGCCAGCAGTCAGGGGTTCAATCAGCCCCAGCATTTT. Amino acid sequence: CASSQGFNQPQHF.

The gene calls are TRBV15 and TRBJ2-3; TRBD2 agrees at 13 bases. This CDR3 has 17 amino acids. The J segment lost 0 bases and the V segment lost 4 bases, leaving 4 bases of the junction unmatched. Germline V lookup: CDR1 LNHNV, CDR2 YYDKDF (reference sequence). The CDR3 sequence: CATSKGLAGDSTDTQYF. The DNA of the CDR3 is TGTGCCACCAGCAAAGGACTAGCGGGAGACAGCACAGATACGCAGTATTTT.

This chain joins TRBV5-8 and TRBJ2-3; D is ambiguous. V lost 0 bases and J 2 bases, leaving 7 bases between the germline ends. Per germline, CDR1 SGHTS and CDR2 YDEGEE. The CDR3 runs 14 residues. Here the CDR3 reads CASSLASNTDTQYF. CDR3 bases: TGTGCCAGCAGCTTGGCTTCTAACACAGATACGCAGTATTTT.

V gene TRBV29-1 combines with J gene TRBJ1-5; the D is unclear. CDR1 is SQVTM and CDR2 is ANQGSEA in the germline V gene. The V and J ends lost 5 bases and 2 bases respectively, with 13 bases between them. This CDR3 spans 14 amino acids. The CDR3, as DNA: TGCAGCGTTAGGACCGGAGGTGGCAATCAGCCCCAGCATTTT. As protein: CSVRTGGGNQPQHF.

The CDR3, as DNA: TGTGCCAGCAGCTCGACTAGCGGGTGGGAGCAGTACTTC. It specifies CASSSTSGWEQYF. This chain connects TRBV7-8 to TRBJ2-7, with TRBD2 identical over 10 bases. CDR1 is SGHVS and CDR2 is FQNEAQ in the germline V gene. V dropped 4 bases and J dropped 7; count of bases not matched to a gene: 4. The CDR3 consists of 13 residues.

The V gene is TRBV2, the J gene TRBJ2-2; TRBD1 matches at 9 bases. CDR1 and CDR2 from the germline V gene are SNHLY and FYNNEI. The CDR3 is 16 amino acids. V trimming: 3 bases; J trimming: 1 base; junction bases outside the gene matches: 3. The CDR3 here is CASSDKDRGNTGELFF. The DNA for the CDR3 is TGTGCCAGCAGTGACAAGGACAGGGGGAACACCGGGGAGCTGTTTTTT.

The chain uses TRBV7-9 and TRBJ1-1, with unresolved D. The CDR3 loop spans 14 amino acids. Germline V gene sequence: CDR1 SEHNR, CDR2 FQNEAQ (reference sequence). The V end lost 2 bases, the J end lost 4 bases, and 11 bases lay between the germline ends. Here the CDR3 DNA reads TGTGCCAGCAGCTTACGGGGAGTGGGCACTGAAGCTTTCTTT. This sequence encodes CASSLRGVGTEAFF.

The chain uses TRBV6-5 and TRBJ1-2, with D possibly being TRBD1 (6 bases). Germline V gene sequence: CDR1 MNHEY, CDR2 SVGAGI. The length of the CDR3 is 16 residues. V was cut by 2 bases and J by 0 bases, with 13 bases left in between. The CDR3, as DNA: TGTGCCAGCAGTTACCTGGTGGGGGGGCCTAACTATGGCTACACCTTC. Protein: CASSYLVGGPNYGYTF.

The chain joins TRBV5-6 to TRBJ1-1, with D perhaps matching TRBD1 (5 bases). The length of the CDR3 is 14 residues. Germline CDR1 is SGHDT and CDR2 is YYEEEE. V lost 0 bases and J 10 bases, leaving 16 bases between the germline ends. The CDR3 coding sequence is TGTGCCAGCAGCTTGGCCGGGGGTTTTATTCCAGCTTTCTTT. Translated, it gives CASSLAGGFIPAFF.

CDR3 amino acids: CASSQDFAVSPLHF. In DNA form, the CDR3 reads TGCGCCAGCAGCCAAGATTTTGCAGTTTCACCCCTCCACTTT. V is TRBV4-3 and J is TRBJ1-6; D remains ambiguous. Germline V lookup: CDR1 LGHNA, CDR2 YSLEER. The V end was cut by 0 bases, the J end by 9 bases, with 9 bases between. There are 14 residues in the CDR3.

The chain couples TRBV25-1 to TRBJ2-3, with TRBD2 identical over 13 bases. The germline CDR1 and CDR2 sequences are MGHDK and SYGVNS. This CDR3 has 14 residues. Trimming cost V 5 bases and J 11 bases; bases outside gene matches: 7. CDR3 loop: CASSPPGTSGKQYF. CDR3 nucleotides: TGTGCCAGCAGTCCCCCGGGGACTAGCGGGAAGCAGTATTTT.

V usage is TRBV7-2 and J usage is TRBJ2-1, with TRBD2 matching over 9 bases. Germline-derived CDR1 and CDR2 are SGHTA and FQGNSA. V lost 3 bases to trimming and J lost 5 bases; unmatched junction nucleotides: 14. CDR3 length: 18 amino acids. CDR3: CASSFRYGGASGDNEQFF. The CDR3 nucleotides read TGTGCCAGCAGCTTTCGGTACGGGGGGGCTAGCGGGGACAATGAGCAGTTCTTC.